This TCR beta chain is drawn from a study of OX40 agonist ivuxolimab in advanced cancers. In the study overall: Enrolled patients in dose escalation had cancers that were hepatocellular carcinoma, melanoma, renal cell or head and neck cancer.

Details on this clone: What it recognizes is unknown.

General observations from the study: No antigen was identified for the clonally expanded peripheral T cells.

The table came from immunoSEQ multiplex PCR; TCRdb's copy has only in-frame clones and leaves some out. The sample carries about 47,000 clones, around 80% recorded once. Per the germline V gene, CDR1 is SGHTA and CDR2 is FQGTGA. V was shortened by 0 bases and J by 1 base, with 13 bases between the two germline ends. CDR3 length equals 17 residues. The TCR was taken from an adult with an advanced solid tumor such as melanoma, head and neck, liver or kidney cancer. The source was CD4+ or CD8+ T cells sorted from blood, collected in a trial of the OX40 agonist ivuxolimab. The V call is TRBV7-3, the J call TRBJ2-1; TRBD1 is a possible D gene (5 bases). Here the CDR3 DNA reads TGTGCCAGCAGCTTAACTTCTGGGGCTTATTCCTACAATGAGCAGTTCTTC. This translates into CASSLTSGAYSYNEQFF.